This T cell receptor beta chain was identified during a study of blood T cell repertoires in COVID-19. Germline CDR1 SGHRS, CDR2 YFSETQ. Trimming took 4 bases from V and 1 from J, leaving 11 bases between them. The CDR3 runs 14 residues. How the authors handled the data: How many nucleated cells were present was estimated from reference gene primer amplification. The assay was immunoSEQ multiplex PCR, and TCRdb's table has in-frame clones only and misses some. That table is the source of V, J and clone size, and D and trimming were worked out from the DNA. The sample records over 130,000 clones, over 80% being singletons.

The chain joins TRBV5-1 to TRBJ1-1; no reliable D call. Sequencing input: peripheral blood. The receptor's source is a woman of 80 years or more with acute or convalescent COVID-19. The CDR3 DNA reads TGCGCCAGCAGCATGGCCGGGAGGAACACTGAAGCTTTCTTT. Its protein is CASSMAGRNTEAFF.